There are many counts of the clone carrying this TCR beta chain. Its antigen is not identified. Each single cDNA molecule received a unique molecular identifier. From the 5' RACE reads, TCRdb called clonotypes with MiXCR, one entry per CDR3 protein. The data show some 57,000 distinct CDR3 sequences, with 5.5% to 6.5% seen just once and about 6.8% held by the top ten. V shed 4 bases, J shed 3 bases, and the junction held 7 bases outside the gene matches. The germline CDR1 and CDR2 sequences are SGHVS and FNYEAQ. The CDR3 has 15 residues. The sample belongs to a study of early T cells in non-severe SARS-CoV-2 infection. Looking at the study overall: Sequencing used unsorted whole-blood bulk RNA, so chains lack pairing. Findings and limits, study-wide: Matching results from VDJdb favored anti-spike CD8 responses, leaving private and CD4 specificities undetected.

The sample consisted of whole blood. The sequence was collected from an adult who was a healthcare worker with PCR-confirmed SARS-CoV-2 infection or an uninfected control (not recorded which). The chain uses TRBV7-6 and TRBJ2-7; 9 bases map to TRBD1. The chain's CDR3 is CASSSGQGGFYEQYF. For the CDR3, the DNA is TGTGCCAGCAGCTCGGGACAGGGCGGGTTCTACGAGCAGTACTTC.